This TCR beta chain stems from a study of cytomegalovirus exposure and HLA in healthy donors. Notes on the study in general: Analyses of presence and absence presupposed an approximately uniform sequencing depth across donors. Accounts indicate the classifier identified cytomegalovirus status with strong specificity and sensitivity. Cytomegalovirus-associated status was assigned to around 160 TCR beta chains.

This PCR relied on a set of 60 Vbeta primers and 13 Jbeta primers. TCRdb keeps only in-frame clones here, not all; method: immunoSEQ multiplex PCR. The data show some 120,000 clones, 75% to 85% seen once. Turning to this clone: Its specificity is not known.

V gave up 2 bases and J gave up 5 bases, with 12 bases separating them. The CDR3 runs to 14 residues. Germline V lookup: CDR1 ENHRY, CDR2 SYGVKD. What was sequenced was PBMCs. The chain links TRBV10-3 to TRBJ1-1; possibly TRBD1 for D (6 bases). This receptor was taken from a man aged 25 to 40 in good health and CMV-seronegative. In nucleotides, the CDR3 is TGTGCCATCAGTGAGCAGGGGAGCGAGACTGAAGCTTTCTTT. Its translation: CAISEQGSETEAFF.